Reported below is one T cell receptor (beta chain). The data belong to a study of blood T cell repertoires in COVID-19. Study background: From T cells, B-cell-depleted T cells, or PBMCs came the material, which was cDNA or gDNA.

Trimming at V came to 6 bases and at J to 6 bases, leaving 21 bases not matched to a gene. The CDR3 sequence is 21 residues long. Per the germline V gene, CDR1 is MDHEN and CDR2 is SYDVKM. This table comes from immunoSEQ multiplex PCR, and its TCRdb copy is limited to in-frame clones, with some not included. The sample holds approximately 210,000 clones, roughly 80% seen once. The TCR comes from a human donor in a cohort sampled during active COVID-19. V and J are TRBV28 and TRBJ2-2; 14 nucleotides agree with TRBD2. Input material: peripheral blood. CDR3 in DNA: TGTGCCAGCAGAGGGACAACCGGGACTAGCGGGAGACACGTTTTTCCCGGGGAGCTGTTTTTT. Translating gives CASRGTTGTSGRHVFPGELFF.